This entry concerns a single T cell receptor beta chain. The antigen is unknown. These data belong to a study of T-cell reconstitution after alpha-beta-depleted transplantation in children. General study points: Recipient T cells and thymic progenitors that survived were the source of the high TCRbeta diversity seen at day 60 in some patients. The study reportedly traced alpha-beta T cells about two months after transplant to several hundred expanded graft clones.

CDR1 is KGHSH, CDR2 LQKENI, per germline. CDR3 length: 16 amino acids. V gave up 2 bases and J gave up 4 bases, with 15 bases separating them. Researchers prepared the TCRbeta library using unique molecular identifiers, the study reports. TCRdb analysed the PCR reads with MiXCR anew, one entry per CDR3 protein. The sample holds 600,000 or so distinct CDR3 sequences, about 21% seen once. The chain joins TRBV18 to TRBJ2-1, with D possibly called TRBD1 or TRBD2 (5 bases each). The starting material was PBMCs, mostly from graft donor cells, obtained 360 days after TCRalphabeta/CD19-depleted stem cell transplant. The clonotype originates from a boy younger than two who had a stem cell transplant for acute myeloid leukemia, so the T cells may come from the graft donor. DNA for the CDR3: TGTGCCAGCTCACCAAGGGACCAGACTCTATACAATGAGCAGTTCTTC. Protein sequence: CASSPRDQTLYNEQFF.